These 31 T cell receptor beta chains were all obtained from the same sample, sequenced in a study of blood T cell repertoires in COVID-19. TCRdb's table, derived via immunoSEQ multiplex PCR, lists solely in-frame clones and lacks some. In the table there are over 200,000 clones, around four fifths of which are singletons. Sequenced input: peripheral blood. The receptors were sampled from a woman aged 80 or over with active or convalescent COVID-19.

The count of this clone is one. The chain is built from TRBV19 and TRBJ2-3; no reliable D call. The CDR3 loop spans 15 amino acids. V shed 1 base and J shed 0 bases, with 8 bases lying between them. CDR1 and CDR2 from the germline V gene are LNHDA and SQIVND (reference sequence). CDR3 DNA: TGTGCCAGTAGTATAGCGAGTAGTAGCACAGATACGCAGTATTTT. Translating gives CASSIASSSTDTQYF.

This clone showed up just a few times. The rearrangement joins TRBV12-3 or TRBV12-4 to TRBJ1-2; 8 positions agree with TRBD1. This CDR3 is 12 amino acids long. Trimming took 5 bases from V and 8 from J; bases not matched to a gene: 4. The CDR3 DNA reads as TGTGCCAGCAGTGACAGGGGAAGGGGCTACACCTTC. Protein: CASSDRGRGYTF.

The chain uses TRBV5-1 and TRBJ1-1, with 8 bases aligning to TRBD1. Germline lookup yields CDR1 SGHRS and CDR2 YFSETQ. V lost 6 bases to trimming and J lost 4 bases; unmatched junction nucleotides: 5. The CDR3 runs 13 residues. The DNA for the CDR3 is TGCGCCAGCACCCCAGGGGGCGGCACTGAAGCTTTCTTT. It yields the protein CASTPGGGTEAFF.

This chain links TRBV30 with TRBJ1-6; 7 nucleotides line up with TRBD1. Germline lookup yields CDR1 GTSNPN and CDR2 SVGIG (reference sequence). V lost 2 bases and J lost 7; bases outside the gene matches: 8. This CDR3 spans 15 amino acids. CDR3 in amino acids: CAWSSLGTENSPLHF. In nucleotides, the CDR3 is TGTGCCTGGAGTTCCCTAGGGACAGAAAATTCACCCCTCCACTTT.

This chain uses TRBV7-3 with TRBJ2-1; 8 bases agree with TRBD2. CDR1 is SGHTA, CDR2 FQGTGA, per germline. Trimming at V came to 5 bases and at J to 6 bases, leaving 9 bases not matched to a gene. The CDR3 is 15 amino acids. CDR3 sequence (DNA): TGTGCCAGCAGCCCTTCTCGGGGGGGGCTCAATGAGCAGTTCTTC. Translated: CASSPSRGGLNEQFF. The complete variable domain, with remaining parts taken from reference TRBV7-3 and TRBJ2-1, reads GAGVSQTPSNKVTEKGKYVELRCDPISGHTALYWYRQSLGQGPEFLIYFQGTGAADDSGLPNDRFFAVRPEGSVSTLKIQRTERGDSAVYLCASSPSRGGLNEQFFGPGTRLTVL.

Points on this clone: Other DNA sequences in this specimen translate into the identical CDR3. V and J are TRBV7-2 and TRBJ2-7, with 13 positions matching TRBD2. In germline, CDR1 is SGHTA, CDR2 FQGNSA. The CDR3 is made up of 15 amino acids. J lost 5 bases, V lost 3 bases, and 4 bases had no gene match. Here the CDR3 reads CASSLDGTSGDEQYF. Here the CDR3 DNA reads TGTGCCAGCAGCTTGGACGGGACTAGCGGGGACGAGCAGTACTTC.

Turning to this clone: Other nucleotide sequences from this sample produce the same CDR3. This rearrangement joins TRBV5-4 to TRBJ2-5; D is perhaps TRBD2 (6 bases). V shed 0 bases and J shed 5 bases, with 11 bases lying between them. CDR1 SGHNT and CDR2 YYREEE come from the germline V gene (reference sequence). This CDR3 has 14 amino acids. The CDR3: CASSLAGSGETQYF. DNA of the CDR3: TGTGCCAGCAGCTTGGCCGGGAGCGGGGAGACCCAGTACTTC. Complete variable domain (other parts from reference TRBV5-4 and TRBJ2-5): ETGVTQSPTHLIKTRGQQVTLRCSSQSGHNTVSWYQQALGQGPQFIFQYYREEENGRGNFPPRFSGLQFPNYSSELNVNALELDDSALYLCASSLAGSGETQYFGPGTRLLVL.

The chain is built from TRBV18 and TRBJ2-2; no reliable D call. This CDR3 spans 16 amino acids. Germline-derived CDR1 and CDR2 are KGHSH and LQKENI. Trimming stripped 4 bases from V and 1 base from J, with 13 bases between. The CDR3 DNA reads TGTGCCAGCTCACTTTTGATAGTCGAGAACACCGGGGAGCTGTTTTTT. It is translated as CASSLLIVENTGELFF.

The chain is built from TRBV11-2 and TRBJ2-5; 9 nucleotides agree with TRBD2. The CDR3 totals 17 residues. Germline lookup yields CDR1 SGHAT and CDR2 FQNNGV. The J segment lost 2 bases and the V segment lost 3 bases, leaving 10 bases of the junction unmatched. In DNA form, the CDR3 reads TGTGCCAGCAGCTTGAGGGGGACTAGCTGGTTTCAAGAGACCCAGTACTTC. Translation: CASSLRGTSWFQETQYF.

The chain couples TRBV2 to TRBJ1-4; maybe TRBD1 (5 bases). The CDR3 consists of 13 residues. The V gene lost 6 bases and the J gene lost 1 base, with 6 bases spanning the gap. CDR1 is SNHLY, CDR2 FYNNEI, per germline. This CDR3 is CASSGGTNEKLFF. The CDR3 region has the DNA TGTGCCAGCAGCGGGGGAACTAATGAAAAACTGTTTTTT.

This clone was counted once. V gene TRBV7-2 combines with J gene TRBJ1-5; D is uncertain. Germline CDR1 and CDR2: SGHTA and FQGNSA. V was shortened by 1 base and J by 3 bases, with 7 bases between the two germline ends. CDR3 length equals 14 residues. The CDR3 region is CASSLDSPNQPQHF. For the CDR3, the DNA is TGTGCCAGCAGCTTAGACAGCCCCAATCAGCCCCAGCATTTT.

The chain employs TRBV19 and TRBJ2-7; TRBD2 matches at 10 bases. In germline, CDR1 is LNHDA, CDR2 SQIVND (reference sequence). The trim removed 4 bases at V and 4 bases at J, leaving 10 bases unmatched. The CDR3 extends over 16 amino acids. The CDR3 region is CASSNHKAGGPYEQYF. In nucleotides, the CDR3 is TGTGCCAGTAGTAATCACAAAGCGGGAGGGCCTTACGAGCAGTACTTC.

This chain links TRBV7-2 with TRBJ2-7; TRBD2 agrees at 13 bases. Germline lookup yields CDR1 SGHTA and CDR2 FQGNSA. This CDR3 has 15 residues. With V trimmed by 5 bases and J by 6 bases, 7 bases remained unmatched. CDR3 DNA sequence: TGTGCCAGCAGCGTACCGGGACTAGCGGGGCCCGAGCAGTACTTC. Its translation: CASSVPGLAGPEQYF.

Note on this clone: A much more abundant neighbour one base away suggests this may be a read error. The CDR3 sequence: CASSFGQGGYTF. CDR3 coding DNA: TGTGCCAGCAGCTTCGGACAGGGTGGCTACACCTTC. The chain combines TRBV5-6 with TRBJ1-2; 8 bases map to TRBD1. The CDR3 covers 12 residues. The germline V gene has CDR1 SGHDT and CDR2 YYEEEE. The trim removed 2 bases at V and 7 bases at J, leaving 1 base unmatched.

The chain recombines TRBV3-1 (or the pseudogene TRBV3-2) with TRBJ1-2, with D possibly being TRBD1 (5 bases). In germline, CDR1 is LGHDT, CDR2 YNNKEL (reference sequence). CDR3 size: 14 residues. V lost 4 bases to trimming and J lost 7 bases, with 16 bases between them. CDR3 sequence: CASSPGLQLSGYTF. The CDR3 bases are TGTGCCAGCAGCCCGGGACTCCAATTGTCTGGCTACACCTTC.

V gene TRBV4-1 combines with J gene TRBJ1-6; TRBD1 might be the D (5 bases). This CDR3 is 14 amino acids long. Germline V CDR1 and CDR2: MGHRA, YSYEKL. V shed 5 bases and J shed 7 bases, with 12 bases lying between them. The CDR3, as DNA: TGCGCCAGCAGCTATTTTCCAGGGAATTCACCCCTCCACTTT. Translated, it gives CASSYFPGNSPLHF.

This clone was detected only a few times. In DNA form, the CDR3 reads TGTGCCAGCAGTTACCCTCAGACCGGACTTCAGTTCTTC. It codes for CASSYPQTGLQFF. The chain links TRBV6-5 to TRBJ2-1; D perhaps matches TRBD2 (5 bases). CDR3 length equals 13 residues. Germline V gene lookup returns CDR1 MNHEY and CDR2 SVGAGI. The V end lost 2 bases, the J end lost 13 bases, and 15 bases lay between the germline ends.

This clone has a handful of counts. The chain uses TRBV5-5 and TRBJ2-7; 10 nucleotides line up with TRBD1. V dropped 0 bases and J dropped 3; count of bases not matched to a gene: 0. Germline values: CDR1 SGHKS, CDR2 YYEKEE (reference sequence). The CDR3 has 14 residues. CDR3 region: CASSLGTGGYEQYF. The CDR3 DNA is TGTGCCAGCAGCTTGGGGACAGGGGGCTACGAGCAGTACTTC.

V usage is TRBV25-1 and J usage is TRBJ1-1; D might be TRBD1 (5 bases). CDR3 length: 13 amino acids. The germline CDR1 and CDR2 sequences are MGHDK and SYGVNS. Deletions cut 7 bases from V and 3 bases from J, with 12 bases between. As DNA, the CDR3 is TGTGCCAGCATGCTAGGGGCACACACTGAAGCTTTCTTT. Translating gives CASMLGAHTEAFF.

The chain couples TRBV6-5 to TRBJ2-7, with D unclear. This CDR3 region has 11 residues. Germline V gene lookup returns CDR1 MNHEY and CDR2 SVGAGI. The V gene lost 5 bases and the J gene lost 3 bases, with 5 bases spanning the gap. For the CDR3, the DNA is TGTGCCAGCAGTCAGGACTACGAGCAGTACTTC. This translates into CASSQDYEQYF.

On this clone itself: Compared with germline, one end of the junction differs, possibly owing to a read error. The chain carries TRBV7-7 and TRBJ2-7; possibly TRBD2 for D (7 bases). Germline lookup yields CDR1 SSHAT and CDR2 FNYEAQ (reference sequence). CDR3 length equals 14 residues. The CDR3 spells CASSLGGASYEQYF. In DNA form, the CDR3 reads TGTGCTAGCAGCTTGGGGGGGGCATCCTACGAGCAGTACTTC.

This chain uses TRBV27 with TRBJ2-3; 10 nucleotides line up with TRBD2. Unmatched junction bases numbered 14, after V lost 7 bases and J lost 1 base. Germline CDR1 and CDR2: MNHEY and SMNVEV (reference sequence). The length of the CDR3 is 18 residues. The DNA for the CDR3 is TGTGCCAGCACCCCACTAGCGGGGTCCCCCGGGGGCACAGATACGCAGTATTTT. The encoded protein is CASTPLAGSPGGTDTQYF.

The gene calls are TRBV6-2 or TRBV6-3 and TRBJ2-7; weak D call: TRBD1 (5 bases). Trimming removed 5 bases at V and 3 bases at J, with 14 bases between. CDR3 length: 14 amino acids. Germline V gives CDR1 MNHEY, CDR2 SVGEGT. In DNA form, the CDR3 reads TGTGCCAGCAGTACCCCAGACAGAGACTACGAGCAGTACTTC. Translation: CASSTPDRDYEQYF.

This rearrangement joins TRBV7-3 to TRBJ2-5; possible D gene TRBD2, 5 bases. Germline V lookup: CDR1 SGHTA, CDR2 FQGTGA. The CDR3 totals 15 residues. Trimming cost V 0 bases and J 2 bases, with 10 bases left between them. The CDR3 loop is CASSLTDFPQETQYF. The CDR3, as DNA: TGTGCCAGCAGCTTAACGGACTTCCCTCAAGAGACCCAGTACTTC. Supplemented by reference TRBV7-3 and TRBJ2-5, the full variable domain reads GAGVSQTPSNKVTEKGKYVELRCDPISGHTALYWYRQSLGQGPEFLIYFQGTGAADDSGLPNDRFFAVRPEGSVSTLKIQRTERGDSAVYLCASSLTDFPQETQYFGPGTRLLVL.

The DNA for the CDR3 is TGTGCCAGCAGCCTTAGCGGGAGGGGGACCTACGAGCAGTACTTC. This codes for CASSLSGRGTYEQYF. The chain links TRBV6-5 to TRBJ2-7; TRBD2 matches 11 bases. CDR1 MNHEY and CDR2 SVGAGI come from the germline V gene. The CDR3 has 15 residues. The junction had 6 bases not matched to a gene; V was cut back by 6 bases and J by 2 bases.

The chain employs TRBV3-1 (or the pseudogene TRBV3-2) and TRBJ2-2, with TRBD1 as a possible D gene (6 bases). The CDR3 length is 14 residues. The ends were cut back, 4 bases at V and 4 bases at J, with 10 bases in the middle. CDR1 and CDR2 from the germline V gene are LGHDT and YNNKEL (reference sequence). The CDR3 DNA follows: TGTGCCAGCAGCCGAACAGGGATCACCGGGGAGCTGTTTTTT. Protein: CASSRTGITGELFF.

CDR3 region: CASSQGSLASGRARNTQYF. DNA of the CDR3: TGCGCCAGCAGCCAAGGGTCTCTGGCTAGCGGGAGGGCCAGAAATACGCAGTATTTT. This chain uses TRBV4-1 with TRBJ2-3; 12 bases map to TRBD2. The V and J ends lost 1 base and 7 bases, in that order; junction bases with no gene match: 15. Germline values: CDR1 MGHRA, CDR2 YSYEKL. The CDR3 is made up of 19 amino acids.

The chain recombines TRBV9 with TRBJ2-7, with 8 bases lining up with TRBD1. V dropped 1 base and J dropped 4; count of bases not matched to a gene: 4. Per the germline V gene, CDR1 is SGDLS and CDR2 is YYNGEE. CDR3 length equals 14 residues. The CDR3: CASSVSQGAYEQYF. The CDR3 DNA is TGTGCCAGCAGCGTAAGCCAGGGGGCTTACGAGCAGTACTTC.

A note on this clone: Possible read error: a much larger clone is one base away. The sample carries other DNA sequences with the same CDR3. V is TRBV9 and J is TRBJ2-3; D call uncertain. The CDR3 is 15 residues long. The germline gives CDR1 SGDLS, CDR2 YYNGEE. V lost 0 bases, J lost 0 bases, and 8 bases lay in between. As DNA, the CDR3 is TGTGCCAGCAGCGTAGCAGGAACTAGCACAGATACGCAGTATTTT. Its protein product is CASSVAGTSTDTQYF.

This rearrangement joins TRBV27 to TRBJ2-7; TRBD2 matches 10 bases. Losses at the gene ends were 6 bases for V and 4 bases for J; bases not matched to a gene: 9. The CDR3 has 15 residues. Germline V CDR1 and CDR2: MNHEY, SMNVEV (reference sequence). CDR3 region: CASRSLAGATYEQYF. The CDR3 coding sequence is TGTGCCAGCAGATCTCTAGCGGGAGCTACTTACGAGCAGTACTTC.

The table lists this clone with a few counts. This sequence joins TRBV5-1 and TRBJ2-7; 11 bases match TRBD1. The CDR3 covers 14 residues. Germline V gives CDR1 SGHRS, CDR2 YFSETQ. Trimming cost V 3 bases and J 3 bases; bases outside gene matches: 2. DNA for the CDR3: TGCGCCAGCAGCTCCGGGACAGGGGGCTACGAGCAGTACTTC. Its translation is CASSSGTGGYEQYF.